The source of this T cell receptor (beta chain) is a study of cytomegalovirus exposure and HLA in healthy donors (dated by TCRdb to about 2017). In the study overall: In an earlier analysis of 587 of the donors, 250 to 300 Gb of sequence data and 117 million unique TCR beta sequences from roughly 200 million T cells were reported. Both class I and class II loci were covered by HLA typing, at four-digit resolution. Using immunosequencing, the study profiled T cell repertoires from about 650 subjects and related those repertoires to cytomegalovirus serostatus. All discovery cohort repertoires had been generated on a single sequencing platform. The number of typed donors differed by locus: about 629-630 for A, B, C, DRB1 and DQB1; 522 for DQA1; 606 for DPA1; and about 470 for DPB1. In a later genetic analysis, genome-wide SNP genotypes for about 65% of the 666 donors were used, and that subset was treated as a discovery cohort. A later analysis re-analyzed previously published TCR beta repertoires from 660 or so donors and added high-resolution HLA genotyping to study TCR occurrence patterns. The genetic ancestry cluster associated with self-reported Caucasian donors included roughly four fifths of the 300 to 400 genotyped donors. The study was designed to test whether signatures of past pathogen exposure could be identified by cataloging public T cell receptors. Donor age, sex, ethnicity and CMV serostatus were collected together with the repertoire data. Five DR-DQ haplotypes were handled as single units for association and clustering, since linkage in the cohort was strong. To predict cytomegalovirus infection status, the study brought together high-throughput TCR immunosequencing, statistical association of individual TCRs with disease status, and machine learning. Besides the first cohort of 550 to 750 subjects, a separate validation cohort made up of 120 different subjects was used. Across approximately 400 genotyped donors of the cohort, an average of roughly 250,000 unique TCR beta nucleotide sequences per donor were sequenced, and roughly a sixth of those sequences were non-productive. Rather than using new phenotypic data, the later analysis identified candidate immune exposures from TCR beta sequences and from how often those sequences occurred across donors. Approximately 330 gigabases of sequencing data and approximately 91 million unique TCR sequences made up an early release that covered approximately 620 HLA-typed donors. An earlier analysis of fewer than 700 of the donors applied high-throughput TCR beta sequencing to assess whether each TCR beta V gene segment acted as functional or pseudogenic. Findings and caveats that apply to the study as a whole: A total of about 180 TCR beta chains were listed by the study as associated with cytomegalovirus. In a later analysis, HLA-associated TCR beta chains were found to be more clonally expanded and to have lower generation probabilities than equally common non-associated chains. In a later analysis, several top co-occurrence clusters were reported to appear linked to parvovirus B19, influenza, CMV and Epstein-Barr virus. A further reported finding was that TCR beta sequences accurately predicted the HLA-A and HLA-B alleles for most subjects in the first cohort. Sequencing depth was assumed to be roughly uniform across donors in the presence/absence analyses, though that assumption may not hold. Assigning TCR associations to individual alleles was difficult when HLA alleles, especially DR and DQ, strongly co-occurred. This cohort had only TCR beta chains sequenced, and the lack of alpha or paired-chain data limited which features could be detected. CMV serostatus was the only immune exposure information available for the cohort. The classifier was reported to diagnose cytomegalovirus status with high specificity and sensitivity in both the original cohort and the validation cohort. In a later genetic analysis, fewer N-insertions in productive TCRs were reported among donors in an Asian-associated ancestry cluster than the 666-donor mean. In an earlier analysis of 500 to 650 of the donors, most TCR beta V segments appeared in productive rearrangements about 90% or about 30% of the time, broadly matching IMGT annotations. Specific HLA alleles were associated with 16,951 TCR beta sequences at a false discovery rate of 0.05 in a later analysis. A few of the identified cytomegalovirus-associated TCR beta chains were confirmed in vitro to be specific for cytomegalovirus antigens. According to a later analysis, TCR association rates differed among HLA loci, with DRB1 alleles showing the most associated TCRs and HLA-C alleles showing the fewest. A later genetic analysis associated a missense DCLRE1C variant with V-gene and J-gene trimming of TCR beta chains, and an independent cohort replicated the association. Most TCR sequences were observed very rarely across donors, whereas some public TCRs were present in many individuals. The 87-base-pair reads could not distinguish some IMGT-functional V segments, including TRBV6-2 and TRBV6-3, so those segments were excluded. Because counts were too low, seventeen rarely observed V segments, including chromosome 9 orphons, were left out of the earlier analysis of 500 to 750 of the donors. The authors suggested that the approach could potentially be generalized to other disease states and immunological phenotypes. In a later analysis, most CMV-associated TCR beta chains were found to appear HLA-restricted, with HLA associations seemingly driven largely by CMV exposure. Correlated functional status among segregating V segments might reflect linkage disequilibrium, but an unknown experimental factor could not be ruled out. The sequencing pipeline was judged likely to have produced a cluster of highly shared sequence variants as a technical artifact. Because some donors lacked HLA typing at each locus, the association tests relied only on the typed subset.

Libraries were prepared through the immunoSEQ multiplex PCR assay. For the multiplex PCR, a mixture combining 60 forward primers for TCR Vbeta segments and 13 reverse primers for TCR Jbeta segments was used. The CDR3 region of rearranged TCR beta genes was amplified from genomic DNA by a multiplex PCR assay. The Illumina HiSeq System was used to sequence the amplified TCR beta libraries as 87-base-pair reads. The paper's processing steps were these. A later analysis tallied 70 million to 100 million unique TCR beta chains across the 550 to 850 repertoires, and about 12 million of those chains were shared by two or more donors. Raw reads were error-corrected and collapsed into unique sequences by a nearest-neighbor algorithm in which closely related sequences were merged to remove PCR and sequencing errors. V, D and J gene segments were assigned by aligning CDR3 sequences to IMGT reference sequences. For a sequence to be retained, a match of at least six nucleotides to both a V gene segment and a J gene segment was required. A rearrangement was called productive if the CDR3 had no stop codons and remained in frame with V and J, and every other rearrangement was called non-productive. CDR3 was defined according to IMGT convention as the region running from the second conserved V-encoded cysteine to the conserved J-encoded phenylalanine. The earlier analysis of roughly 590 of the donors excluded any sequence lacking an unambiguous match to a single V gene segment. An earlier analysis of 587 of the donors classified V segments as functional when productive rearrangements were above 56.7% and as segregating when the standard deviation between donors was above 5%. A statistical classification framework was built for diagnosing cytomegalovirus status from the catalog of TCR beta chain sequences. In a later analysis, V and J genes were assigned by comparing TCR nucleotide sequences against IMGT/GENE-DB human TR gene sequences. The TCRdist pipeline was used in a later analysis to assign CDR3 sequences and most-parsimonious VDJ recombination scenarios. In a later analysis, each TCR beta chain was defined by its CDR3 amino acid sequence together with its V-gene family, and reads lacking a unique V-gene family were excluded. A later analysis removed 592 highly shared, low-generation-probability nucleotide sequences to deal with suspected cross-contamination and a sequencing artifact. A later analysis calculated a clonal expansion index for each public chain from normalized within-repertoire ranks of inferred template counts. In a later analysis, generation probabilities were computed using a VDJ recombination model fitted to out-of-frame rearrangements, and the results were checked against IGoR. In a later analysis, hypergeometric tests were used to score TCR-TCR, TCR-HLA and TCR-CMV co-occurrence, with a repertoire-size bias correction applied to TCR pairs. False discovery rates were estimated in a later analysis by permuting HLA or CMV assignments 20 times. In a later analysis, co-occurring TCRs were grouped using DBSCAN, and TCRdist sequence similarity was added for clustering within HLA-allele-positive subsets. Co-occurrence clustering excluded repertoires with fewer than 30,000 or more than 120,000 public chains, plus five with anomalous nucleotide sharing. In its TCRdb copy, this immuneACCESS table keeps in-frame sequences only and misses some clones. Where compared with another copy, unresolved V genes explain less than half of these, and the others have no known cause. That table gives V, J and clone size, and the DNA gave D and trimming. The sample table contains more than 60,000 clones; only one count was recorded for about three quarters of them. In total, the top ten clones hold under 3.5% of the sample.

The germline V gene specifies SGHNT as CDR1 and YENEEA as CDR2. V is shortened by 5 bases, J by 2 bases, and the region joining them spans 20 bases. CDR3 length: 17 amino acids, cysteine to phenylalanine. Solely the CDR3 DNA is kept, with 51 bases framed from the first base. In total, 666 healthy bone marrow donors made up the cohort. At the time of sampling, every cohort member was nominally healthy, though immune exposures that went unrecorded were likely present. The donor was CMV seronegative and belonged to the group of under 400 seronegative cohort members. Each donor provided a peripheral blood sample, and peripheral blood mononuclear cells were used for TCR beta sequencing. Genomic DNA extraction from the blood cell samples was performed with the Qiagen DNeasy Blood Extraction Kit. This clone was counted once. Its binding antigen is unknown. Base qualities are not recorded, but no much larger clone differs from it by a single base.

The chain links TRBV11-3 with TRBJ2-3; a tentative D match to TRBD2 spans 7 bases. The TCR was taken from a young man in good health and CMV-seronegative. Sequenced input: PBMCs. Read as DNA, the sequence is TGTGCCAGCAGCCCGGGGGGCTGGAGAAGATCCACAGATACGCAGTATTTT. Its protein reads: CASSPGGWRRSTDTQYF.